This passage covers 20 T cell receptor beta chains from one sample sequenced in a study of beta chain features in type 1 diabetes. Study-level findings and limits: People with Type 1 diabetes carried modestly yet significantly shorter TCRB CDR3s in all four CD4+ subsets.

No antigens are known for them. Expressed TCRB transcripts were sequenced because the entire RNA isolate underwent reverse transcription. Sequencing used immunoSEQ multiplex PCR; TCRdb keeps in-frame clones, though not all of them. The data contain some 130,000 clones, approximately 10% of them singletons. Input material: central memory CD4+ T cells from blood. Receptors originate from a man between 25 and 39 years old with type 1 diabetes.

Remarks on this clone: The junction shows a germline mismatch at one end, possibly a read error. J is TRBJ1-1 and V is TRBV6-5, with D tentatively TRBD1 (5 bases). The length of the CDR3 is 13 residues. Germline CDR1 MNHEY, CDR2 SVGAGI. The DNA for the CDR3 is TGTGCCAGCAAAACAGGTCGGAACGCTGAAGCTTTCTTT. It translates to CASKTGRNAEAFF.

The chain employs TRBV7-9 and TRBJ1-1, with a weak D call TRBD1 (5 bases). The CDR3 has 14 amino acids. Trimming left V 6 bases short and J 0 bases short, with 11 bases between. From germline, CDR1 is SEHNR and CDR2 FQNEAQ (reference sequence). CDR3 sequence (DNA): TGTGCCAGCAGGGAACGACAGATGAACACTGAAGCTTTCTTT. This encodes CASRERQMNTEAFF.

The chain employs TRBV6-6 and TRBJ2-3; D unresolved. This CDR3 has 12 amino acids. The V and J ends lost 6 bases and 6 bases respectively, with 10 bases between them. The germline CDR1 and CDR2 sequences are MNHNY and SVGAGI (reference sequence). This chain's CDR3 is CASSRRLDTQYF. The CDR3 DNA is TGTGCCAGCAGCCGCCGGTTGGATACGCAGTATTTT.

This clone has more than one count but fewer than ten. The chain links TRBV18 to TRBJ2-5; D is undetermined. The CDR3 has 11 residues. Looked up from germline, CDR1 is KGHSH and CDR2 is LQKENI. The V gene lost 6 bases and the J gene lost 3 bases, with 5 bases spanning the gap. The CDR3 region has the DNA TGTGCCAGCTCGCCTAAAGAGACCCAGTACTTC. Translated: CASSPKETQYF.

The rearrangement links TRBV19 to TRBJ2-2; weak D call: TRBD1 (5 bases). The CDR3 consists of 15 residues. Germline lookup yields CDR1 LNHDA and CDR2 SQIVND (reference sequence). V lost 5 bases and J lost 6, with 16 bases in between. CDR3 region: CASSLEILGAGELFF. The CDR3 DNA is TGTGCCAGTAGTCTCGAAATCCTAGGGGCCGGGGAGCTGTTTTTT.

This clone is labeled as medium-sized. The rearrangement uses TRBV10-3 and TRBJ1-2; no reliable D call. This CDR3 contains 13 residues. V was cut by 5 bases and J by 0 bases, with 7 bases left in between. The germline V gene encodes CDR1 ENHRY and CDR2 SYGVKD. The CDR3 loop reads CAISIEANYGYTF. The DNA of the CDR3 is TGTGCCATCAGTATAGAAGCTAACTATGGCTACACCTTC.

V usage is TRBV21-1 and J usage is TRBJ1-5; the table's D call, TRBD1, has no DNA check behind it. TRBV21-1 is recorded as a pseudogene. The CDR3 is made up of 14 amino acids. CDR3 nucleotide sequence: TGTGCCAGCAGACCTACAGGGGTATTTCAGCCCCAGCATTTT. Translation gives CASRPTGVFQPQHF.

This clone was counted only a few times. DNA for the CDR3: TGCGCCAGCAGCAGGACAGGGGGCGATGGCTACACCTTC. Protein: CASSRTGGDGYTF. The V gene is TRBV4-3, the J gene TRBJ1-2; 11 nucleotides align to TRBD1. V trimming: 5 bases; J trimming: 6 bases; junction bases outside the gene matches: 2. CDR1 LGHNA and CDR2 YSLEER come from the germline V gene. The CDR3 length is 13 residues.

V is TRBV5-1 and J is TRBJ1-2; 7 positions agree with TRBD1. CDR3 length equals 14 residues. J gave up 1 base and V 5 bases, and 5 bases lay outside the gene matches. Looked up from germline, CDR1 is SGHRS and CDR2 is YFSETQ. In nucleotides, the CDR3 is TGCGCCAGCAGAGGGACAGTGGTTAACTATGGCTACACCTTC. This sequence encodes CASRGTVVNYGYTF.

The J gene is TRBJ2-6, the V gene TRBV6-6, with D maybe TRBD2 (5 bases). Germline-derived CDR1 and CDR2 are MNHNY and SVGAGI (reference sequence). The CDR3 is made up of 13 amino acids. Trimming shortened V by 10 bases and J by 0 bases, and 7 bases separated the two germline ends. The CDR3 is CATGNSGANVLTF. CDR3 sequence (DNA): TGTGCCACGGGGAACTCTGGGGCCAACGTCCTGACTTTC.

There are many counts of this clone. J is TRBJ2-7 and V is TRBV28; D may be TRBD1 (5 bases). Germline V gene lookup returns CDR1 MDHEN and CDR2 SYDVKM. The V end was cut by 6 bases, the J end by 2 bases, with 11 bases between. The CDR3 consists of 13 residues. The CDR3 DNA reads as TGTGCCAGCAGGACGGACAATACCTACGAGCAGTACTTC. This codes for CASRTDNTYEQYF.

This clone was recorded a few times. J is TRBJ1-1 and V is TRBV7-2; D uncertain. Germline lookup yields CDR1 SGHTA and CDR2 FQGNSA. This CDR3 region has 13 residues. V lost 4 bases, J lost 1 base, and 7 bases lay in between. The CDR3 loop reads CASSSITNTEAFF. The CDR3 DNA reads as TGTGCCAGCAGCTCTATAACGAACACTGAAGCTTTCTTT.

This clone came up a few times. The chain couples TRBV5-1 to TRBJ1-3; D remains unclear. The CDR3 sequence is 14 residues long. From germline, CDR1 is SGHRS and CDR2 YFSETQ. Trimming removed 4 bases at V and 0 bases at J, with 8 bases between. CDR3 nucleotide sequence: TGCGCCAGCAGCCCTGCGGACTCTGGAAACACCATATATTTT. It translates to CASSPADSGNTIYF.

This clone was seen a few times. The V call is TRBV19, the J call TRBJ2-5, with a tentative D call TRBD2 (6 bases). Germline V CDR1 and CDR2: LNHDA, SQIVND (reference sequence). The ends were cut back, 5 bases at V and 2 bases at J, with 18 bases in the middle. The CDR3 has 16 amino acids. The DNA for the CDR3 is TGTGCCAGTAGTCCCAACGGACTAAGCGGTCAAGAGACCCAGTACTTC. It specifies CASSPNGLSGQETQYF.

The chain couples TRBV7-2 to TRBJ2-5; 7 nucleotides match TRBD2. The germline V gene has CDR1 SGHTA and CDR2 FQGNSA. The CDR3 is made up of 12 amino acids. The ends lost 3 bases at V and 5 bases at J; junction bases unmatched: 0. The CDR3 region has the DNA TGTGCCAGCAGCTTCGGGGGGGAGACCCAGTACTTC. Amino acids: CASSFGGETQYF.

This clone was detected a few times. J is TRBJ2-1 and V is TRBV6-5; D not resolved. CDR3 length: 12 amino acids. Germline V CDR1 and CDR2: MNHEY, SVGAGI. The V and J ends lost 1 base and 8 bases respectively, with 6 bases between them. The CDR3 loop is CASSYLGYEQFF. CDR3 DNA sequence: TGTGCCAGCAGTTACTTGGGCTATGAGCAGTTCTTC.

The rearrangement joins TRBV11-2 to TRBJ2-5; TRBD1 aligns across 10 bases. The better agreement between TRBJ2-7 and the DNA end casts doubt on the J call. The CDR3 has 16 amino acids. Germline V lookup: CDR1 SGHAT, CDR2 FQNNGV. The DNA for the CDR3 is TGTGCCAGCAGCTTAGTCGGGACAGGGGTCTCCTACGAGCAGTACTTC. Translation: CASSLVGTGVSYEQYF.

The table lists this clone with a few counts. The V call is TRBV29-1, the J call TRBJ2-1; 7 bases are shared with TRBD1. The CDR3 is 16 amino acids. V trimming: 4 bases; J trimming: 4 bases; junction bases outside the gene matches: 13. The germline V gene has CDR1 SQVTM and CDR2 ANQGSEA. CDR3 DNA: TGCAGCGTTGGGGTCAAGACAGGGACCTTTTACAATGAGCAGTTCTTC. Translation gives CSVGVKTGTFYNEQFF.

This clone came up a few times. This rearrangement joins TRBV25-1 to TRBJ1-1, with D perhaps TRBD1 (5 bases). The CDR3 consists of 14 residues. Between the trimmed V and J ends, which lost 4 bases and 0 bases, there was a span of 9 bases. Germline CDR1 and CDR2: MGHDK and SYGVNS. DNA of the CDR3: TGTGCCAGCAGTGGGGTAGGGGTGAACACTGAAGCTTTCTTT. The encoded protein is CASSGVGVNTEAFF.

This chain links TRBV9 with TRBJ2-1, with 8 bases identical to TRBD2. Germline trimming cut 0 bases from V and 10 bases from J; bases unmatched to any gene: 27. This CDR3 is built from 21 residues. The germline V gene encodes CDR1 SGDLS and CDR2 YYNGEE. CDR3 nucleotides: TGTGCCAGCAGCGTAGCAACGATGGGACCGGGATTGAGCGGGGGTTCGGGGGAGCAGTTCTTC. Encoded protein: CASSVATMGPGLSGGSGEQFF.